This TCR beta chain was retrieved from a study of blood T cell repertoires in COVID-19. This clone has only a few counts. Only in-frame clones appear in the TCRdb table, and some are missing; sequencing was by immunoSEQ multiplex PCR. The data show about 150,000 clones, around four fifths seen once. The CDR3 has 15 amino acids. V lost 2 bases, J lost 5 bases, and 5 bases stayed unmatched. The germline V gene encodes CDR1 SGHDT and CDR2 YYEEEE. The J gene is TRBJ2-3, the V gene TRBV5-6; 10 bases match TRBD1. The specimen sequenced was peripheral blood. This TCR derives from a human donor in a cohort sampled during active COVID-19. CDR3 DNA: TGTGCCAGCAGCTTTGGGGACAGGGGAATAGATACGCAGTATTTT. Its protein is CASSFGDRGIDTQYF.